The T cell receptor (beta chain) under discussion was sequenced for a study of blood T cell repertoires in COVID-19. Study in general: From the United States, Italy and Spain came samples of acute and convalescent COVID-19. PBMCs, B-cell-depleted T cells, or T cells were the source of the cDNA or gDNA that made up the material.

The method was immunoSEQ multiplex PCR; TCRdb's version includes in-frame clones alone and lacks a portion of them. The sample has about 100,000 clones, approximately 80% seen once; the top ten hold roughly 10%. The junction had 3 bases not matched to a gene; V was cut back by 3 bases and J by 7 bases. The germline gives CDR1 MNHEY, CDR2 SMNVEV (reference sequence). The CDR3 has 14 residues. Specimen: peripheral blood. The chain joins TRBV27 to TRBJ2-4, with 10 bases that match TRBD1. This TCR was recovered from a man aged 55 to 70 with active or convalescent COVID-19. This CDR3 reads CASSFDRGRNIQYF. The DNA for the CDR3 is TGTGCCAGCAGTTTTGACAGGGGGCGGAACATTCAGTACTTC.